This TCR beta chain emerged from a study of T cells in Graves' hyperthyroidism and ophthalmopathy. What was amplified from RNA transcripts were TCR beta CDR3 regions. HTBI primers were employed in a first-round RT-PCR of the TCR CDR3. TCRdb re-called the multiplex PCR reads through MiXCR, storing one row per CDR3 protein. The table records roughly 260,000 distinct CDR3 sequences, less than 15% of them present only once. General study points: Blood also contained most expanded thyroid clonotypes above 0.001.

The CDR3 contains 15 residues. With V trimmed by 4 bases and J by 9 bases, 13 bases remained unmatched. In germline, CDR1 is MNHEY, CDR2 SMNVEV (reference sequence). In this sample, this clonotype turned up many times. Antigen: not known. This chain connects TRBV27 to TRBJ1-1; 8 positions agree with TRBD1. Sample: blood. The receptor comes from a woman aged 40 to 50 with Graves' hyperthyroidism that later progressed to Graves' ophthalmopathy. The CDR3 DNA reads TGTGCCAGCAGTTGGCAAGGAGGGACAGGCGGACAAGCTTTCTTT. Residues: CASSWQGGTGGQAFF.